This T cell receptor beta chain is drawn from a study of regulatory T cells in long-lasting Graves disease. Findings and caveats of the study: TRBV28, TRBJ1-2 and TRBJ2-5 emerged as the favored segments in persistent disease. Patients whose Graves' disease persisted exhibited lower TCR diversity than those newly diagnosed.

The CDR3 covers 18 residues. Germline V gives CDR1 ENHRY, CDR2 SYGVKD. V lost 0 bases and J lost 0; bases outside the gene matches: 8. This clonotype was seen repeatedly, ten times or more. Its antigen is as yet unknown. Time point: persistent/refractory GD, antithyroid drugs over 5 years with positive TRAb. Construction of the TCR library relied on RNA isolated from PBMCs. For TCR beta, libraries came from iRepertoire HTBI primers and Arm-PCR of CDR3 regions. In the original analysis: Samples jointly harbored 55 to 75 TRBV and fewer than 15 TRBJ segments. MiXCR was run by TCRdb on the multiplex PCR reads, yielding one entry per CDR3 protein. TCRdb's processing, not the authors', yielded these V and J calls. This table holds about 430,000 distinct CDR3 sequences, 21% found once.

The V gene is TRBV10-3, the J gene TRBJ1-5, with 7 positions matching TRBD1. The receptor was isolated from a female donor with Graves disease. Sample: peripheral blood mononuclear cells (PBMCs), taken when the disease was refractory, from a patient treated with antithyroid drugs. CDR3 bases: TGTGCCATCAGTGAGTCTGGAGGGGGCCAAAATAGCAATCAGCCCCAGCATTTT. It encodes CAISESGGGQNSNQPQHF.